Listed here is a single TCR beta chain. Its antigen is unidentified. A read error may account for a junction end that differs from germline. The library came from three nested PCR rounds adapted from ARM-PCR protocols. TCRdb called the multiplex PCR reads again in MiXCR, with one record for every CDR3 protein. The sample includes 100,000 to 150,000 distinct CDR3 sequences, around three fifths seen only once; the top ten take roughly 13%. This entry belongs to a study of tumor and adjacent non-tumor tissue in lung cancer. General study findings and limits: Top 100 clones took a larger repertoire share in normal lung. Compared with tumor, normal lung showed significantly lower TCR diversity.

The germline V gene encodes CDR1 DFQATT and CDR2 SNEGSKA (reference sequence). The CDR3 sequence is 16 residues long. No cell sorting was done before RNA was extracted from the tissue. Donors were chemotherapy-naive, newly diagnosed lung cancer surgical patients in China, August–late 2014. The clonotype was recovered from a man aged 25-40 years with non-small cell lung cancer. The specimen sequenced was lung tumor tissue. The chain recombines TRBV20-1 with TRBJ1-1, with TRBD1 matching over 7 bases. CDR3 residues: CSARDSEGAWDTEAFF. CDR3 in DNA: TGCAGTGCTAGAGATTCGGAGGGGGCGTGGGACACTGAAGCATTCTTT.